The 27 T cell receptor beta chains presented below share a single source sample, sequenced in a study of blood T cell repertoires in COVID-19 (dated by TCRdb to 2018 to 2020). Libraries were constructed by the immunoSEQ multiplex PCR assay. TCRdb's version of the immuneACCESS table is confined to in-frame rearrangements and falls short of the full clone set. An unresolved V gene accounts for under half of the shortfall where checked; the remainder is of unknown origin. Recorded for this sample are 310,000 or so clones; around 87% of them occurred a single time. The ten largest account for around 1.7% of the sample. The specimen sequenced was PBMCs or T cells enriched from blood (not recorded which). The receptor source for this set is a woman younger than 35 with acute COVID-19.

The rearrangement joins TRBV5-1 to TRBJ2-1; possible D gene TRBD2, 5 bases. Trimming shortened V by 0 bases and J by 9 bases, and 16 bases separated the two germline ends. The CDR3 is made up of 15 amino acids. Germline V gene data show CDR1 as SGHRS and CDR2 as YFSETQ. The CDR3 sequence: CASSLGLLGLGEQFF. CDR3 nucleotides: TGCGCCAGCAGCTTGGGACTACTTGGTTTAGGTGAGCAGTTCTTC.

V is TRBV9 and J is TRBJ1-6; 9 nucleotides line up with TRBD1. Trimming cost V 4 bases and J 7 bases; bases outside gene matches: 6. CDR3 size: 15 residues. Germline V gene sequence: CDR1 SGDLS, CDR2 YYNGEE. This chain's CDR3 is CASSSRDRANSPLHF. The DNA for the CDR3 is TGTGCCAGCAGCTCCCGGGACAGGGCAAATTCACCCCTCCACTTT.

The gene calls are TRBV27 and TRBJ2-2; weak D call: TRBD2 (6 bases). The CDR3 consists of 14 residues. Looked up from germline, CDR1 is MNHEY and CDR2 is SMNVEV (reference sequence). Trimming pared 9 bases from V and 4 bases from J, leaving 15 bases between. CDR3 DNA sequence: TGTGCCAGTCGGCCAGCGGGTAGCACCGGGGAGCTGTTTTTT. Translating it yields CASRPAGSTGELFF.

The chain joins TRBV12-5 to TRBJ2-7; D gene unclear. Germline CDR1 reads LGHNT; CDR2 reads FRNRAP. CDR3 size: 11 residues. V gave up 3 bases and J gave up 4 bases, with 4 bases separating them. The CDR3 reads CASGFYYEQYF. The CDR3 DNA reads TGTGCTAGTGGTTTCTATTACGAGCAGTACTTC.

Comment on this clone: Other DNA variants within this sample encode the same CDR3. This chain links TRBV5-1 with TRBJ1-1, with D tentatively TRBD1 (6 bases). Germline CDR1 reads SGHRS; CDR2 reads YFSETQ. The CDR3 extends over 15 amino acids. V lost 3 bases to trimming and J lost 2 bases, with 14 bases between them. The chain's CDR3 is CASSSKQGTNTEAFF. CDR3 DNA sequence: TGCGCCAGCAGCTCAAAACAGGGAACTAACACTGAAGCTTTCTTT.

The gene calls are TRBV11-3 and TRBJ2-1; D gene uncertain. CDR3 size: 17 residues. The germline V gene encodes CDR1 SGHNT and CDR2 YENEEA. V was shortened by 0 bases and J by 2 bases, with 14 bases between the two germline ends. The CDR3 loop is CASSLEVWRGTYNEQFF. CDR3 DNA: TGTGCCAGCAGCTTAGAAGTTTGGCGCGGCACCTACAATGAGCAGTTCTTC.

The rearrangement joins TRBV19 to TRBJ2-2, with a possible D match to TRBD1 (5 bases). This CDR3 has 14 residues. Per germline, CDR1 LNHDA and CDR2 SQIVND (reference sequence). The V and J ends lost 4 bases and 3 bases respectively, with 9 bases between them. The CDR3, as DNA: TGTGCCAGTAGTACGAGACAGTACACCGGGGAGCTGTTTTTT. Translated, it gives CASSTRQYTGELFF. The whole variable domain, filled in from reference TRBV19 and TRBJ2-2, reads DGGITQSPKYLFRKEGQNVTLSCEQNLNHDAMYWYRQDPGQGLRLIYYSQIVNDFQKGDIAEGYSVSREKKESFPLTVTSAQKNPTAFYLCASSTRQYTGELFFGEGSRLTVL.

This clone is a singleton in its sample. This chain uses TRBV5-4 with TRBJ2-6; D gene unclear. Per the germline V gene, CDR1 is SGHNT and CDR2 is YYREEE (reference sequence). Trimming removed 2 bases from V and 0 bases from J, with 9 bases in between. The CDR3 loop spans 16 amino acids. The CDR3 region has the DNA TGTGCCAGCAGCTTTCTCCGGAGCTCTGGGGCCAACGTCCTGACTTTC. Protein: CASSFLRSSGANVLTF.

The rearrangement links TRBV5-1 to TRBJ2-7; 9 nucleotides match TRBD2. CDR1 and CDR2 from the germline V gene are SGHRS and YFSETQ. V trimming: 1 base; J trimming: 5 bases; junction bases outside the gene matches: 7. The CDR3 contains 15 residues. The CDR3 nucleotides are TGCGCCAGCAGCTTGCCGACTAGCGGAGTGGACGAGCAGTACTTC. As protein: CASSLPTSGVDEQYF.

CDR3 in DNA: TGTGCCAGCAGCTCCGGGACTAGGGCCGGGGCCAACGTCCTGACTTTC. It yields the protein CASSSGTRAGANVLTF. V and J are TRBV7-9 and TRBJ2-6; TRBD2 agrees at 8 bases. V shed 4 bases and J 4 bases; nucleotides not matched to a gene: 6. CDR3 length: 16 residues. Germline V gene lookup returns CDR1 SEHNR and CDR2 FQNEAQ (reference sequence).

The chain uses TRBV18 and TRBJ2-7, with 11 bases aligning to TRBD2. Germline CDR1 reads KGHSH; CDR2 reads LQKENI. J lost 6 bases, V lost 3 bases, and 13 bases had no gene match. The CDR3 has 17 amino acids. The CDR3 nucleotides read TGTGCCAGCTCACCCGGGGGTACTAGCGGGAGACAACTCGAGCAGTACTTC. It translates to CASSPGGTSGRQLEQYF. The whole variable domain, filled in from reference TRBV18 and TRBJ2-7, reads NAGVMQNPRHLVRRRGQEARLRCSPMKGHSHVYWYRQLPEEGLKFMVYLQKENIIDESGMPKERFSAEFPKEGPSILRIQQVVRGDSAAYFCASSPGGTSGRQLEQYFGPGTRLTVT.

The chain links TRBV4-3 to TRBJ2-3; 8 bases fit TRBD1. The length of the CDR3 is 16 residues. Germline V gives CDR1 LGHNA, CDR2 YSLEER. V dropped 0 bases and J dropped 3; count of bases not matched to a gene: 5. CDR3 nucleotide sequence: TGCGCCAGCAGCCAAGAGACAGGGGTCTCGACAGATACGCAGTATTTT. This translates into CASSQETGVSTDTQYF.

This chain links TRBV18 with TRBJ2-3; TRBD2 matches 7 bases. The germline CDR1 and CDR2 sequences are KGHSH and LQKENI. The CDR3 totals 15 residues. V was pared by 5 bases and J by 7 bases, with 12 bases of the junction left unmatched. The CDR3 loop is CASSTSAGLHNTQYF. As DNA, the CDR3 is TGTGCCAGCTCAACGAGCGCGGGACTACATAATACGCAGTATTTT.

The CDR3 reads CASSYLPSLSSGANVLTF. The CDR3 DNA follows: TGTGCCAGCAGCTATCTCCCATCACTAAGCTCTGGGGCCAACGTCCTGACTTTC. The rearrangement joins TRBV5-6 to TRBJ2-6; D call uncertain. V shed 3 bases and J shed 0 bases, with 16 bases lying between them. The CDR3 totals 18 residues. Germline lookup yields CDR1 SGHDT and CDR2 YYEEEE.

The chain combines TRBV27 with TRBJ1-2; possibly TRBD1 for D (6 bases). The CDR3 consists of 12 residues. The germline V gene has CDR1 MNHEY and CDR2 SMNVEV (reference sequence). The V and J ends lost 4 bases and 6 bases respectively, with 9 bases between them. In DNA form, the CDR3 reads TGTGCCAGCAGTTCTCGGACAGATGGCTACACCTTC. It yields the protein CASSSRTDGYTF.

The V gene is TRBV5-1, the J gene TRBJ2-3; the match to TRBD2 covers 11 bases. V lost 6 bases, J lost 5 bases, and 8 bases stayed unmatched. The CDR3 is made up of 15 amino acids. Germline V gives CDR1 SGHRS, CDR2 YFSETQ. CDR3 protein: CASTVAGGSGDTQYF. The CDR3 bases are TGCGCCAGCACCGTAGCGGGAGGGTCCGGAGATACGCAGTATTTT. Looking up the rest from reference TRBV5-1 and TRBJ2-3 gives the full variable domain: KAGVTQTPRYLIKTRGQQVTLSCSPISGHRSVSWYQQTPGQGLQFLFEYFSETQRNKGNFPGRFSGRQFSNSRSEMNVSTLELGDSALYLCASTVAGGSGDTQYFGPGTRLTVL.

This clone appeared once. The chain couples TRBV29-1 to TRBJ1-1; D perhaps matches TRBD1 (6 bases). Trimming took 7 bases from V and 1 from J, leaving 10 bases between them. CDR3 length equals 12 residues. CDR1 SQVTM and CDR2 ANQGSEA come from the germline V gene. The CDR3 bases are TGCAGCGGCGGACAGCCGAACACTGAAGCTTTCTTT. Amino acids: CSGGQPNTEAFF.

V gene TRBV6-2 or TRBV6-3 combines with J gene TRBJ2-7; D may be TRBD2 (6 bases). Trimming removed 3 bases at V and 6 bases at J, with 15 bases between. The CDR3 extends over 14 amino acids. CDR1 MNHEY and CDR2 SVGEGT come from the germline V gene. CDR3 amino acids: CASSYSGRGGEQYF. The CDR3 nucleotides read TGTGCCAGCAGTTATAGCGGACGCGGCGGCGAGCAGTACTTC.

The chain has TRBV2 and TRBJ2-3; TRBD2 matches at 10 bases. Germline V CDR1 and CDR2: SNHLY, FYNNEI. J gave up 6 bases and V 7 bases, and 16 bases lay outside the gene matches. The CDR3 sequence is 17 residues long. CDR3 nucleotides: TGTGCCAGCACTACACTCGGGAGCGGGAGGGCCGGGGATACGCAGTATTTT. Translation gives CASTTLGSGRAGDTQYF.

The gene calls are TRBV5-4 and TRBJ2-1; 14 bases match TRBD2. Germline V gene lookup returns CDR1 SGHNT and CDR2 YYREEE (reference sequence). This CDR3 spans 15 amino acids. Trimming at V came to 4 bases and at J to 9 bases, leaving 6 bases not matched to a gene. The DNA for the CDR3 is TGTGCCAGCAGCCCGACTAGCGGGAGGGCCGGTGAGCAGTTCTTC. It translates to CASSPTSGRAGEQFF.

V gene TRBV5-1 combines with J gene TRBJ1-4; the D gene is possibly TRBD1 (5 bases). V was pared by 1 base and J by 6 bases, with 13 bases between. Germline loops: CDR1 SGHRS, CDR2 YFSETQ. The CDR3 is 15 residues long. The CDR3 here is CASSLRGPGDEKLFF. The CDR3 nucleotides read TGCGCCAGCAGCTTGAGGGGCCCGGGAGATGAAAAACTGTTTTTT.

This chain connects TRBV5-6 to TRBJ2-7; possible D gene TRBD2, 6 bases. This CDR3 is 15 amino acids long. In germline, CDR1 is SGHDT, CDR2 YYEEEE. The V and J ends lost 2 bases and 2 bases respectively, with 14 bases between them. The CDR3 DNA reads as TGTGCCAGCAGCTTTGGAACGGGGGACCCCTACGAGCAGTACTTC. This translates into CASSFGTGDPYEQYF.

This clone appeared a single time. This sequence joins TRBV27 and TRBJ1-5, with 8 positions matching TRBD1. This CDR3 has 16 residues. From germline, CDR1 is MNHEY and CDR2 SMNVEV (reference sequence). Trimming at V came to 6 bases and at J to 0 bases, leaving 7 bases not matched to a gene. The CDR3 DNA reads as TGTGCCAGCAGAGTAGGGACAGGTCATAGCAATCAGCCCCAGCATTTT. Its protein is CASRVGTGHSNQPQHF.

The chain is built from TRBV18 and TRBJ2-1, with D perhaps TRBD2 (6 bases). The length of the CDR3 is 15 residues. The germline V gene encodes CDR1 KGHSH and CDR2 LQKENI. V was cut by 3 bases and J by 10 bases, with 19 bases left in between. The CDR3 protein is CASSPVKGLAHEQFF. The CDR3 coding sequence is TGTGCCAGCTCACCGGTTAAGGGGCTAGCGCACGAGCAGTTCTTC. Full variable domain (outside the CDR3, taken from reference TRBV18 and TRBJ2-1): NAGVMQNPRHLVRRRGQEARLRCSPMKGHSHVYWYRQLPEEGLKFMVYLQKENIIDESGMPKERFSAEFPKEGPSILRIQQVVRGDSAAYFCASSPVKGLAHEQFFGPGTRLTVL.

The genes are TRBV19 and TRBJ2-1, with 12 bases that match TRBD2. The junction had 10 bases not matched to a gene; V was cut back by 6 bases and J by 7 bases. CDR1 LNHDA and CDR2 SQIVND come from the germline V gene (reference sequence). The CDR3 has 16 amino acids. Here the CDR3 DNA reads TGTGCCAGTAGGAAACTAGCGGGAGGCCAGGGGAATGAGCAGTTCTTC. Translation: CASRKLAGGQGNEQFF.

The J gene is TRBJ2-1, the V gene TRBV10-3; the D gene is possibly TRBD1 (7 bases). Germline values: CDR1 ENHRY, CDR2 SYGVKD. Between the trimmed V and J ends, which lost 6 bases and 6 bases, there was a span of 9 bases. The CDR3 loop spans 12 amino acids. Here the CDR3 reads CAIREGANEQFF. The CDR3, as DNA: TGTGCCATCAGGGAGGGGGCCAATGAGCAGTTCTTC.

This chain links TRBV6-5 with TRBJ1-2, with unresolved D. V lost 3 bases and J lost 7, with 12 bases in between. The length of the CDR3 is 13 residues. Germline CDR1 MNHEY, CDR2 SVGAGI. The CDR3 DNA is TGTGCCAGCAGTTATTCCGGACTTTCTGGCTACACCTTC. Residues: CASSYSGLSGYTF.